Listed here are 18 T cell receptor beta chains from one sample, sequenced in a study of T cell responses to AZD1222 COVID-19 vaccine. Profiled with immunoSEQ multiplex PCR; TCRdb holds only in-frame clones, not every one. This table has roughly 180,000 clones, about nine tenths appearing once. Sequenced material: peripheral blood, taken on day 0 of AZD1222 vaccination. The receptor set was obtained from an adult in good health.

This chain uses TRBV30 with TRBJ1-6, with 7 bases that match TRBD1. Germline-derived CDR1 and CDR2 are GTSNPN and SVGIG (reference sequence). V dropped 1 base and J dropped 3; count of bases not matched to a gene: 6. CDR3 length: 16 residues. CDR3 in amino acids: CAWSGRGLDYNSPLHF. The DNA for the CDR3 is TGTGCCTGGAGTGGGAGGGGGCTAGACTATAATTCACCCCTCCACTTT.

V usage is TRBV5-1 and J usage is TRBJ2-5; TRBD2 agrees at 9 bases. V shed 0 bases and J 5 bases; nucleotides not matched to a gene: 8. This CDR3 spans 16 amino acids. Germline CDR1 is SGHRS and CDR2 is YFSETQ. For the CDR3, the DNA is TGCGCCAGCAGCTTGGCCACGCGGGGGGGCGAGGAGACCCAGTACTTC. The encoded protein is CASSLATRGGEETQYF.

The chain employs TRBV5-1 and TRBJ2-3; D perhaps matches TRBD2 (6 bases). V was shortened by 0 bases and J by 6 bases, with 17 bases between the two germline ends. The length of the CDR3 is 16 residues. The germline gives CDR1 SGHRS, CDR2 YFSETQ. CDR3 sequence (DNA): TGCGCCAGCAGCTTGGGAGGAACGGGGGTGGGCGATACGCAGTATTTT. Protein product: CASSLGGTGVGDTQYF.

This rearrangement joins TRBV6-1 to TRBJ1-2, with D hard to call. The CDR3 is 18 amino acids. V was trimmed by 0 bases and J by 2 bases, leaving 19 bases between them. Germline values: CDR1 MNHNS, CDR2 SASEGT. DNA of the CDR3: TGTGCCAGCAGTGAAGCGCTCCGTCTCCGGTCGTCAAACTATGGCTACACCTTC. Amino acid sequence: CASSEALRLRSSNYGYTF.

V and J are TRBV7-9 and TRBJ1-2; tentative D call: TRBD1 (6 bases). The ends were cut back, 1 base at V and 3 bases at J, with 9 bases in the middle. There are 14 residues in the CDR3. Germline CDR1 and CDR2: SEHNR and FQNEAQ (reference sequence). The CDR3 sequence is CASSLVQGHYGYTF. As DNA, the CDR3 is TGTGCCAGCAGCTTAGTCCAGGGGCACTATGGCTACACCTTC. The full variable domain, its missing parts supplied by reference TRBV7-9 and TRBJ1-2, is DTGVSQNPRHKITKRGQNVTFRCDPISEHNRLYWYRQTLGQGPEFLTYFQNEAQLEKSRLLSDRFSAERPKGSFSTLEIQRTEQGDSAMYLCASSLVQGHYGYTFGSGTRLTVV.

The rearrangement links TRBV5-1 to TRBJ1-4; D perhaps matches TRBD1 (5 bases). The germline V and J ends were trimmed by 4 bases and 2 bases, with 21 bases remaining between them. The CDR3 runs to 18 residues. The germline CDR1 and CDR2 sequences are SGHRS and YFSETQ. The CDR3 reads CASSRGAEERLTNEKLFF. The CDR3, as DNA: TGCGCCAGCAGCCGCGGGGCAGAAGAAAGGCTCACTAATGAAAAACTGTTTTTT. The full variable domain, rest sourced from reference TRBV5-1 and TRBJ1-4, is KAGVTQTPRYLIKTRGQQVTLSCSPISGHRSVSWYQQTPGQGLQFLFEYFSETQRNKGNFPGRFSGRQFSNSRSEMNVSTLELGDSALYLCASSRGAEERLTNEKLFFGSGTQLSVL.

Written as DNA, the CDR3 is TGTGCCAGCTCCCCCGGGACGCAAGGCTCTGGAAACACCATATATTTT. This translates into CASSPGTQGSGNTIYF. V is TRBV18 and J is TRBJ1-3; tentatively, D is TRBD1 (5 bases). The germline V gene has CDR1 KGHSH and CDR2 LQKENI. V gave up 6 bases and J gave up 0 bases, with 15 bases separating them. This CDR3 region has 16 residues.

V is TRBV6-5 and J is TRBJ1-1; 7 nucleotides agree with TRBD1. Germline CDR1 and CDR2: MNHEY and SVGAGI. The CDR3 sequence is 13 residues long. The V gene end was trimmed by 6 bases and the J gene end by 2 bases; junction bases not matched to a gene: 3. Here the CDR3 DNA reads TGTGCCAGCAGCTGGACAGGAAACACTGAAGCTTTCTTT. Protein sequence: CASSWTGNTEAFF.

This chain uses TRBV11-2 with TRBJ2-5; unclear D gene. The V gene lost 1 base and the J gene lost 4 bases, with 4 bases spanning the gap. CDR1 and CDR2 from the germline V gene are SGHAT and FQNNGV. The CDR3 extends over 12 amino acids. The CDR3 here is CASSLGRETQYF. The CDR3 nucleotides read TGTGCCAGCAGCTTAGGGCGAGAGACCCAGTACTTC. Supplemented by reference TRBV11-2 and TRBJ2-5, the full variable domain reads EAGVAQSPRYKIIEKRQSVAFWCNPISGHATLYWYQQILGQGPKLLIQFQNNGVVDDSQLPKDRFSAERLKGVDSTLKIQPAKLEDSAVYLCASSLGRETQYFGPGTRLLVL.

This sequence joins TRBV5-1 and TRBJ1-1; weak D call: TRBD1 (5 bases). The CDR3 consists of 14 residues. V was shortened by 10 bases and J by 1 base, with 17 bases between the two germline ends. Germline values: CDR1 SGHRS, CDR2 YFSETQ. This chain's CDR3 is CAAAPFDRNTEAFF. CDR3 nucleotide sequence: TGCGCCGCAGCCCCCTTCGACAGGAACACTGAAGCTTTCTTT. Based on the CDR3 plus reference TRBV5-1 and TRBJ1-1, the full variable domain is KAGVTQTPRYLIKTRGQQVTLSCSPISGHRSVSWYQQTPGQGLQFLFEYFSETQRNKGNFPGRFSGRQFSNSRSEMNVSTLELGDSALYLCAAAPFDRNTEAFFGQGTRLTVV.

The CDR3 DNA reads TGTGCCAGTAGTCCAACACGGGACGGCTATGGCTACACCTTC. Translation: CASSPTRDGYGYTF. V and J are TRBV19 and TRBJ1-2; tentatively, D is TRBD1 (5 bases). Germline V gene sequence: CDR1 LNHDA, CDR2 SQIVND (reference sequence). The CDR3 has 14 residues. V lost 5 bases and J lost 4, with 14 bases in between.

The chain couples TRBV7-6 to TRBJ2-1; possibly TRBD2 for D (5 bases). The CDR3 consists of 15 residues. Germline CDR1 is SGHVS and CDR2 is FNYEAQ. Trimming left V 0 bases short and J 2 bases short, with 8 bases between. This CDR3 reads CASSLAPGTYNEQFF. CDR3 nucleotide sequence: TGTGCCAGCAGCTTAGCGCCGGGAACCTACAATGAGCAGTTCTTC. Filled out from reference TRBV7-6 and TRBJ2-1, the complete variable domain reads GAGVSQSPRYKVTKRGQDVALRCDPISGHVSLYWYRQALGQGPEFLTYFNYEAQQDKSGLPNDRFSAERPEGSISTLTIQRTEQRDSAMYRCASSLAPGTYNEQFFGPGTRLTVL.

Of note for this clone: Other DNA sequences in this sample translate to the same CDR3. The chain employs TRBV6-5 and TRBJ1-2; 9 bases line up with TRBD1. V shed 0 bases, J shed 1 base, and the junction held 0 bases outside the gene matches. The CDR3 is 15 residues long. The germline CDR1 and CDR2 sequences are MNHEY and SVGAGI. In DNA form, the CDR3 reads TGTGCCAGCAGTTACTCGACAGGGGGTAACTATGGCTACACCTTC. Residues: CASSYSTGGNYGYTF.

This clone is a singleton in its sample. The V call is TRBV29-1, the J call TRBJ2-5; 8 nucleotides align to TRBD1. There are 12 residues in the CDR3. The germline V gene encodes CDR1 SQVTM and CDR2 ANQGSEA. V was clipped by 8 bases and J by 4 bases; unmatched bases: 6. CDR3: CSITGGRETQYF. For the CDR3, the DNA is TGCAGCATAACAGGGGGTCGAGAGACCCAGTACTTC. Based on the CDR3 plus reference TRBV29-1 and TRBJ2-5, the full variable domain is SAVISQKPSRDICQRGTSLTIQCQVDSQVTMMFWYRQQPGQSLTLIATANQGSEATYESGFVIDKFPISRPNLTFSTLTVSNMSPEDSSIYLCSITGGRETQYFGPGTRLLVL.

The gene calls are TRBV29-1 and TRBJ1-1, with 10 bases matching TRBD1. Germline CDR1 and CDR2: SQVTM and ANQGSEA. CDR3 size: 13 residues. J lost 4 bases, V lost 6 bases, and 5 bases had no gene match. In DNA, the CDR3 is TGCAGCGTGTCCGACAGGGGGCCCACTGAAGCTTTCTTT. Its protein is CSVSDRGPTEAFF.

V and J are TRBV9 and TRBJ1-6, with a weak D call TRBD1 (6 bases). The germline V gene has CDR1 SGDLS and CDR2 YYNGEE. The V end lost 0 bases, the J end lost 8 bases, and 9 bases lay between the germline ends. The CDR3 consists of 14 residues. The CDR3 protein is CASSVGTVHSPLHF. CDR3 DNA sequence: TGTGCCAGCAGCGTAGGGACAGTTCATTCACCCCTCCACTTT.

This CDR3 is CASSPTGYVQPQHF. The CDR3 DNA reads TGTGCCAGCAGCCCTACAGGGTACGTTCAGCCCCAGCATTTT. V gene TRBV7-2 combines with J gene TRBJ1-5, with D perhaps TRBD1 (6 bases). The CDR3 extends over 14 amino acids. The ends were cut back, 5 bases at V and 6 bases at J, with 14 bases in the middle. The germline V gene encodes CDR1 SGHTA and CDR2 FQGNSA.

V is TRBV5-8 and J is TRBJ2-1, with 7 nucleotides matching TRBD1. There are 16 residues in the CDR3. V shed 3 bases and J 0 bases; nucleotides not matched to a gene: 6. Germline V lookup: CDR1 SGHTS, CDR2 YDEGEE. CDR3 amino acids: CASSYLTGNSYNEQFF. The CDR3, as DNA: TGTGCCAGCAGCTACCTGACAGGGAACTCCTACAATGAGCAGTTCTTC. Together with reference TRBV5-8 and TRBJ2-1, the CDR3 gives the full variable domain: EAGVTQSPTHLIKTRGQQATLRCSPISGHTSVYWYQQALGLGLQFLLWYDEGEERNRGNFPPRFSGRQFPNYSSELNVNALELEDSALYLCASSYLTGNSYNEQFFGPGTRLTVL.